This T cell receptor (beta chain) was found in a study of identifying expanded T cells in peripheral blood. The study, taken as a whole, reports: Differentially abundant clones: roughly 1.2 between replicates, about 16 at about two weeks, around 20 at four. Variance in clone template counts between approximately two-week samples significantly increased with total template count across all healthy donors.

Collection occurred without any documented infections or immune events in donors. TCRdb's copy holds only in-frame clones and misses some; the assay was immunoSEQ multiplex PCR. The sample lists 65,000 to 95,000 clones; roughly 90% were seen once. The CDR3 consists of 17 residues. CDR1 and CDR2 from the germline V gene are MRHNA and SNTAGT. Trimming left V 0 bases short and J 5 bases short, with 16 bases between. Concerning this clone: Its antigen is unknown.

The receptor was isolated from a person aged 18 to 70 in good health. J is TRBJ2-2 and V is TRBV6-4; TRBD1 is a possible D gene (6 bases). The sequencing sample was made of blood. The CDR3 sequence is CASSDSRRQAGTGELFF. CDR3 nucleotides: TGTGCCAGCAGTGACTCAAGGCGACAGGCAGGGACCGGGGAGCTGTTTTTT.